This TCR beta chain was identified during a study of shared clonotypes between healthy human individuals. Study-wide background: CD4 naive and memory got three plates each, CD8 naive two, CD8 memory one.

Germline CDR1 SGHKS, CDR2 YYEKEE (reference sequence). This CDR3 spans 17 amino acids. Study-wide findings and caveats: Some naive CD4 clonotypes, 4.5% to 5.5%, turned up in common across a handful of donors.

Some clones are missing from TCRdb's copy, which holds only in-frame ones; the method was immunoSEQ multiplex PCR. The sample contains around 940,000 clones, approximately 80% of which appear only once. As for this clone: The antigen remains undetermined. The junction and the germline gene differ at one end; a read error may be behind it.

Material for sequencing was memory CD4+ T cells sorted from blood. Specified subset: CD45RA-negative fraction. This receptor was identified in a man aged 18 to 29 in good health. The chain recombines TRBV5-5 with TRBJ2-7; 8 bases line up with TRBD2. CDR3 bases: TGTGCCACCAGCGGGCAGTTTAGGAGCGGGGGAGCCTACGAGCAGTACTTC. This translates into CATSGQFRSGGAYEQYF.